The 6 T cell receptor beta chains below were found in one sample sequenced in a study of control samples from healthy donors and cancer patients. The assay was immunoSEQ multiplex PCR, and TCRdb's table has in-frame clones only and misses some. The data hold roughly 70,000 clones, with about 94% observed a single time. What was sequenced was blood. The receptors stem from a woman in her 30s in good health.

The chain is built from TRBV15 and TRBJ2-5, with D perhaps matching TRBD1 (6 bases). Between the trimmed V and J ends, which lost 1 base and 4 bases, there was a span of 13 bases. CDR1 and CDR2 (germline): LNHNV, YYDKDF (reference sequence). The CDR3 sequence is 15 residues long. The CDR3 nucleotides are TGTGCCACCAGCAGAGCGACAGGCGGATTAGAGACCCAGTACTTC. Translating gives CATSRATGGLETQYF.

Comment on this clone: One junction end disagrees with the germline gene, perhaps due to a read error. The rearrangement joins TRBV19 to TRBJ1-5; 9 nucleotides agree with TRBD1. CDR1 LNHDA and CDR2 SQIVND come from the germline V gene (reference sequence). The CDR3 extends over 15 amino acids. This chain's CDR3 is CVSSIRTGGDQPQHF. CDR3 DNA sequence: TGTGTCAGTAGTATAAGAACAGGGGGCGATCAGCCCCAGCATTTT.

The CDR3 sequence is CASSGVASGTAGYTF. The CDR3 DNA is TGCGCCAGCAGCGGTGTTGCCTCCGGGACAGCAGGCTACACCTTC. This chain links TRBV5-1 with TRBJ1-2; 7 bases align to TRBD1. There are 15 residues in the CDR3. V lost 4 bases to trimming and J lost 8 bases; unmatched junction nucleotides: 14. CDR1 is SGHRS and CDR2 is YFSETQ in the germline V gene.

The rearrangement uses TRBV3-1 (or the pseudogene TRBV3-2) and TRBJ2-1; weak D call: TRBD1 (5 bases). The CDR3 is 16 amino acids. Germline CDR1 LGHDT, CDR2 YNNKEL (reference sequence). V shed 0 bases and J shed 9 bases, with 18 bases lying between them. The CDR3: CASSQDGRALLGEQFF. The CDR3, as DNA: TGTGCCAGCAGCCAAGACGGCAGGGCCCTCCTGGGTGAGCAGTTCTTC.

The chain combines TRBV10-3 with TRBJ2-5, with 7 bases matching TRBD1. The germline V gene encodes CDR1 ENHRY and CDR2 SYGVKD. This CDR3 spans 14 amino acids. V lost 5 bases, J lost 2 bases, and 5 bases stayed unmatched. DNA for the CDR3: TGTGCCATCAGTCCAAAGACAGGGCAAGAGACCCAGTACTTC. This gives the protein CAISPKTGQETQYF.

This clone appeared a few times. V is TRBV27 and J is TRBJ1-6; D ambiguous. Trimming shortened V by 4 bases and J by 0 bases, and 10 bases separated the two germline ends. Germline assignment: CDR1 MNHEY and CDR2 SMNVEV (reference sequence). The CDR3 spans 16 residues. The CDR3 loop is CASSYTQSSYNSPLHF. The CDR3 coding sequence is TGTGCCAGCAGTTATACTCAGAGCTCCTATAATTCACCCCTCCACTTT.